What follows are 30 T cell receptor beta chains derived from one specimen sequenced in a study of immune heterogeneity within non-small cell lung tumors (dated by TCRdb to 2016 to 2019). Genomic DNA extracted from bulk tumor tissue served as TCR template, with about 620 ng gDNA amplified per sample. During surgery, multiple biopsies were taken from each primary tumor, with sampling sites spaced as far apart as possible within the tumor mass. The study cohort was described as untreated, and patients were newly diagnosed NSCLC cases undergoing curative surgery. The instrument given in TCRdb is HiSeq X Ten. A multiplex PCR system amplified the TCR beta CDR3 region, with a first 10-cycle round using 32 V-gene forward and 13 J-gene reverse primers. TCRdb ran its own pipeline on the public reads, namely fastp trimming at Q25 and MiXCR clone calling, and kept in-frame beta chains. A single entry per CDR3 protein holds the most common genes and DNA from its merged rows. The sample profile shows 8,500 to 13,000 distinct CDR3 sequences; around 29% of them were found once. Of the sample, around 13% is held by the ten largest clones.

Sequencing used lung tumor tissue. These receptor sequences come from a man in his forties or fifties with non-small cell lung cancer.

This clonotype was recorded at least ten times. The V call is TRBV28, the J call TRBJ2-5; D may correspond to TRBD1 or TRBD2 (6 bases each). Germline V gene data show CDR1 as MDHEN and CDR2 as SYDVKM. The CDR3 extends over 14 amino acids. V was pared by 7 bases and J by 2 bases, with 14 bases between. The CDR3 protein is CASNSGARQETQYF. The CDR3 coding sequence is TGTGCCAGCAATTCGGGGGCTAGGCAAGAGACCCAGTACTTC.

This clonotype has at least ten counts. The chain couples TRBV28 to TRBJ1-2; possibly TRBD1 for D (5 bases). V was clipped by 4 bases and J by 2 bases, with 17 bases between them. Per germline, CDR1 MDHEN and CDR2 SYDVKM. The CDR3 covers 16 residues. The DNA of the CDR3 is TGTGCCAGCAGTTCTATCATGAAAGGGGAGAACTATGGCTACACCTTC. Amino acids: CASSSIMKGENYGYTF.

This clonotype was picked up a small number of times. The CDR3 sequence is CASSFSGTVKGETQYF. The CDR3 DNA reads TGTGCCAGCAGCTTCTCCGGGACAGTAAAGGGGGAGACCCAGTACTTC. The J gene is TRBJ2-5, the V gene TRBV7-9; 7 nucleotides line up with TRBD1. The CDR3 runs to 16 residues. Germline V gene data show CDR1 as SEHNR and CDR2 as FQNEAQ (reference sequence). The ends lost 3 bases at V and 5 bases at J; junction bases unmatched: 12.

This clonotype has a count of ten or more. V and J are TRBV12-5 and TRBJ2-1; 10 nucleotides align to TRBD2. Germline V lookup: CDR1 LGHNT, CDR2 FRNRAP. With 8 bases clipped from V and 10 bases from J, the junction kept 8 bases outside the gene matches. The CDR3 contains 13 residues. This CDR3 reads CASSLAGSGEQFF. The DNA for the CDR3 is TGTGCTAGTTCACTAGCGGGGTCCGGGGAGCAGTTCTTC.

This chain uses TRBV18 with TRBJ2-3; D remains ambiguous. CDR1 and CDR2 (germline): KGHSH, LQKENI. The CDR3 runs to 13 residues. V lost 0 bases and J lost 1, with 2 bases in between. As DNA, the CDR3 is TGTGCCAGCTCACCACCGGGCACAGATACGCAGTATTTT. As protein: CASSPPGTDTQYF.

Points on this clonotype: This may stem from a read error, because a much larger clone lies one nucleotide away. V gene TRBV9 combines with J gene TRBJ2-1; D tentatively fits TRBD1 or TRBD2 (5 bases each). Germline assignment: CDR1 SGDLS and CDR2 YYNGEE. The CDR3 loop spans 15 amino acids. The CDR3 region is CAGSVELGAYNEQFF. In DNA, the CDR3 is TGTGCCGGCAGCGTAGAACTAGGGGCCTACAATGAGCAGTTCTTC.

This clonotype was counted many times. The rearrangement joins TRBV11-3 to TRBJ2-1, with 11 bases matching TRBD2. V lost 3 bases and J lost 8; bases outside the gene matches: 6. Germline assignment: CDR1 SGHNT and CDR2 YENEEA. The CDR3 is made up of 15 amino acids. CDR3 in amino acids: CASSFSGTSGHEQFF. As DNA, the CDR3 is TGTGCCAGCAGCTTTTCCGGGACTAGCGGCCATGAGCAGTTCTTC. Variable domain in full (rest from reference TRBV11-3 and TRBJ2-1): EAGVVQSPRYKIIEKKQPVAFWCNPISGHNTLYWYLQNLGQGPELLIRYENEEAVDDSQLPKDRFSAERLKGVDSTLKIQPAELGDSAVYLCASSFSGTSGHEQFFGPGTRLTVL.

By its share, this clonotype is medium-sized. J is TRBJ2-7 and V is TRBV7-6; 10 nucleotides agree with TRBD2. V trimming: 4 bases; J trimming: 4 bases; junction bases outside the gene matches: 4. The CDR3 is 14 amino acids. Germline CDR1 SGHVS, CDR2 FNYEAQ. CDR3: CASSSSGSGYEQYF. In DNA form, the CDR3 reads TGTGCCAGCAGCTCTAGCGGGAGTGGTTACGAGCAGTACTTC.

This clonotype was found a few times. The V and J genes are TRBV18 and TRBJ1-1; 7 bases map to TRBD1. This CDR3 is 15 amino acids long. Germline loops: CDR1 KGHSH, CDR2 LQKENI. The V and J ends lost 3 bases and 2 bases, in that order; junction bases with no gene match: 6. The CDR3 nucleotides are TGTGCCAGCTCACCCGTCGGGGACAGCAACACTGAAGCTTTCTTT. This sequence encodes CASSPVGDSNTEAFF. Variable domain in full (rest from reference TRBV18 and TRBJ1-1): NAGVMQNPRHLVRRRGQEARLRCSPMKGHSHVYWYRQLPEEGLKFMVYLQKENIIDESGMPKERFSAEFPKEGPSILRIQQVVRGDSAAYFCASSPVGDSNTEAFFGQGTRLTVV.

A word on this clonotype: This clone may be a read error of a much larger clone one base away. The V gene is TRBV7-3, the J gene TRBJ1-3, with D perhaps TRBD1 (6 bases). The CDR3 totals 15 residues. CDR1 SGHTA and CDR2 FQGTGA come from the germline V gene. In DNA form, the CDR3 reads TGTGCCAGCAGCGCTCGAGCAGGGGTTGGAAACACCATATGTTTT. Amino acids: CASSARAGVGNTICF.

Concerning this clonotype: Compared with germline, one end of the junction differs, possibly owing to a read error. The genes are TRBV28 and TRBJ2-3; 10 positions agree with TRBD2. The CDR3 totals 15 residues. The germline CDR1 and CDR2 sequences are MDHEN and SYDVKM. CDR3: CASSLLAGAYRYAVF. In nucleotides, the CDR3 is TGTGCCAGCAGTTTACTAGCGGGAGCCTACAGATACGCAGTATTT.

This clonotype is deemed medium-sized. V and J are TRBV27 and TRBJ2-1, with TRBD2 identical over 15 bases. Trimming took 10 bases from V and 7 from J; bases not matched to a gene: 8. This CDR3 is 15 amino acids long. Germline loops: CDR1 MNHEY, CDR2 SMNVEV (reference sequence). The CDR3: CAIGGLAGGENEQFF. In nucleotides, the CDR3 is TGTGCCATCGGGGGACTAGCGGGAGGAGAGAATGAGCAGTTCTTC.

Notes on this clonotype: A much larger clone is a single base away; this may be a read error. V gene TRBV5-1 combines with J gene TRBJ2-3; 14 bases are shared with TRBD2. Germline V gene sequence: CDR1 SGHRS, CDR2 YFSETQ. The CDR3 is 17 amino acids. Here the CDR3 reads CANSLATSGGAGDTQYF. The CDR3 bases are TGCGCCAACAGCTTGGCGACTAGCGGGGGGGCTGGAGATACGCAGTATTTT.

In the case of this clonotype: Given a much more abundant clone one base away, this may be a read error. The CDR3 does not end in the conserved phenylalanine or tryptophan, so this is likely a read error. The chain couples TRBV10-3 to TRBJ1-1, with a tentative D call TRBD1 (5 bases). CDR1 and CDR2 from the germline V gene are ENHRY and SYGVKD. Trimming cost V 6 bases and J 0 bases, with 14 bases left between them. This CDR3 has 15 residues. The CDR3 sequence is CAIRAPGFLNTEAFS. CDR3 nucleotides: TGTGCCATCAGGGCCCCAGGGTTCCTGAACACTGAAGCTTTCTCT.

The chain recombines TRBV18 with TRBJ2-2, with no clear D. The V gene lost 3 bases and the J gene lost 2 bases, with 13 bases spanning the gap. There are 16 residues in the CDR3. CDR1 is KGHSH and CDR2 is LQKENI in the germline V gene. This chain's CDR3 is CASSPTNRANTGELFF. The CDR3 bases are TGTGCCAGCTCACCGACAAACCGGGCCAACACCGGGGAGCTGTTTTTT. Full variable domain (rest looked up from reference TRBV18 and TRBJ2-2): NAGVMQNPRHLVRRRGQEARLRCSPMKGHSHVYWYRQLPEEGLKFMVYLQKENIIDESGMPKERFSAEFPKEGPSILRIQQVVRGDSAAYFCASSPTNRANTGELFFGEGSRLTVL.

This clonotype was found many times. CDR3 protein: CASSQGYSPLHF. As DNA, the CDR3 is TGTGCCAGCAGCCAAGGGTATTCACCCCTCCACTTT. The chain carries TRBV3-1 and TRBJ1-6, with D unresolved. The germline CDR1 and CDR2 sequences are LGHDT and YNNKEL (reference sequence). V lost 1 base and J 8 bases, leaving 3 bases between the germline ends. CDR3 length: 12 amino acids.

This clonotype is medium-sized within its sample. The chain carries TRBV19 and TRBJ2-1; 7 positions agree with TRBD2. The germline V gene encodes CDR1 LNHDA and CDR2 SQIVND (reference sequence). This CDR3 is 14 amino acids long. Germline trimming cut 4 bases from V and 5 bases from J; bases unmatched to any gene: 5. DNA of the CDR3: TGTGCCAGTAGTAGCGGGAGTCACAACAATGAGCAGTTCTTC. Encoded protein: CASSSGSHNNEQFF. Filled out from reference TRBV19 and TRBJ2-1, the complete variable domain reads DGGITQSPKYLFRKEGQNVTLSCEQNLNHDAMYWYRQDPGQGLRLIYYSQIVNDFQKGDIAEGYSVSREKKESFPLTVTSAQKNPTAFYLCASSSGSHNNEQFFGPGTRLTVL.

The rearrangement uses TRBV27 and TRBJ2-3; TRBD2 matches at 8 bases. The germline gives CDR1 MNHEY, CDR2 SMNVEV (reference sequence). Germline trimming cut 10 bases from V and 7 bases from J; bases unmatched to any gene: 10. The CDR3 loop spans 13 amino acids. DNA for the CDR3: TGTGCCAACCAGCGGGAGAATGTAAATACGCAGTATTTT. It codes for CANQRENVNTQYF.

V and J are TRBV10-3 and TRBJ2-5, with TRBD1 matching 9 bases. After removal of 6 bases from V and 4 bases from J, the junction contained 6 bases not matched to a gene. Germline V gives CDR1 ENHRY, CDR2 SYGVKD. The length of the CDR3 is 14 residues. DNA for the CDR3: TGTGCCATCAGGGCGACAGGGGGAACAGAGACCCAGTACTTC. This gives the protein CAIRATGGTETQYF.

Note on this clonotype: With a much larger clone just one base away, this may be a read error. Because it lacks the conserved phenylalanine or tryptophan at the end, this CDR3 is likely a read error. The chain is built from TRBV7-3 and TRBJ2-1, with D hard to call. Germline-derived CDR1 and CDR2 are SGHTA and FQGTGA. CDR3 length equals 16 residues. With 2 bases removed from V and 5 bases from J, the gap between germline ends came to 16 bases. Here the CDR3 reads CASSLLPSRVHNEQFY. CDR3 DNA sequence: TGTGCCAGCAGCTTACTCCCGAGTCGGGTCCACAATGAGCAGTTCTAC.

Judged by abundance, this clonotype is medium-sized (0.01 to 0.1%). V is TRBV6-1 and J is TRBJ2-7, with 7 bases fitting TRBD1. After removal of 6 bases from V and 5 bases from J, the junction contained 16 bases not matched to a gene. Germline-derived CDR1 and CDR2 are MNHNS and SASEGT. There are 16 residues in the CDR3. The CDR3 nucleotides are TGTGCCAGCAGACGAACTTTCCGGGACAGCCTGCACGAGCAGTACTTC. Residues: CASRRTFRDSLHEQYF.

A single count supports this clonotype. This sequence may be a read error, since a much larger clone differs from it by one base. The chain is built from TRBV20-1 and TRBJ2-3, with 7 bases fitting TRBD2. The CDR3 has 13 amino acids. Trimming removed 4 bases from V and 5 bases from J; junction bases left unmatched: 6. Germline lookup yields CDR1 DFQATT and CDR2 SNEGSKA (reference sequence). This CDR3 reads CSAISGAQDTQYF. The CDR3 bases are TGCAGTGCTATAAGCGGGGCTCAAGATACGCAGTATTTT.

This clonotype came up many times. CDR3 protein: CASSKTPNTEAFF. The CDR3 DNA sequence: TGTGCCAGTAGTAAAACACCGAACACTGAAGCTTTCTTT. The V gene is TRBV19, the J gene TRBJ1-1; D not certain. This CDR3 contains 13 residues. Trimming removed 4 bases at V and 1 base at J, with 7 bases between. Germline V lookup: CDR1 LNHDA, CDR2 SQIVND (reference sequence).

With regard to this clonotype: A much larger clonotype is one base distant, so this may be a read error. The chain carries TRBV6-1 and TRBJ2-6; a possible D gene is TRBD1 (6 bases). The CDR3 consists of 18 residues. Germline CDR1 and CDR2: MNHNS and SASEGT. V was cut by 6 bases and J by 0 bases, with 18 bases left in between. CDR3 region: CASSGATGASSGANVLTF. In DNA, the CDR3 is TGTGCCAGCAGCGGCGCGACAGGCGCCAGCTCTGGGGCCAACGTCCTGACTTTC.

Many counts were recorded for this clonotype. The CDR3 nucleotides are TGTGCCAGCAGCTTCTCCAATGGAAATGAGCAGTTCTTC. The encoded protein is CASSFSNGNEQFF. The V and J genes are TRBV11-3 and TRBJ2-1, with unresolved D. V gave up 3 bases and J gave up 7 bases, with 10 bases separating them. CDR1 is SGHNT and CDR2 is YENEEA in the germline V gene. The CDR3 runs to 13 residues.

Worth noting for this clonotype: A much larger clone lies one base from this, so it may be a read error. The rearrangement joins TRBV6-5 to TRBJ2-2; TRBD1 agrees at 9 bases. CDR3 length: 17 amino acids. From germline, CDR1 is MNHEY and CDR2 SVGAGI. The trim removed 3 bases at V and 4 bases at J, leaving 9 bases unmatched. The CDR3 loop is CASSYPRQGEFTGELFF. The DNA for the CDR3 is TGTGCCAGCAGTTATCCCCGACAGGGGGAATTCACCGGGGAGCTGTTTTTT.

This clonotype showed up many times. V is TRBV7-2 and J is TRBJ2-1; 9 bases are shared with TRBD2. Germline CDR1 reads SGHTA; CDR2 reads FQGNSA. This CDR3 is 16 amino acids long. The J segment lost 1 base and the V segment lost 5 bases, leaving 6 bases of the junction unmatched. Written as DNA, the CDR3 is TGTGCCAGCAGCCAAAGAGCGGGAGGATCCTACAATGAGCAGTTCTTC. Translation gives CASSQRAGGSYNEQFF.

The sample holds many counts of this clonotype. The chain uses TRBV6-1 and TRBJ1-1, with 10 bases aligning to TRBD1. There are 14 residues in the CDR3. Germline V gives CDR1 MNHNS, CDR2 SASEGT. Germline trimming cut 5 bases from V and 6 bases from J; bases unmatched to any gene: 6. CDR3 protein: CASSTGTGVAEAFF. DNA of the CDR3: TGTGCCAGCAGTACCGGGACAGGGGTGGCTGAAGCTTTCTTT.

Comments on this clonotype: An end of the junction does not agree with germline; a read error may underlie this. This rearrangement joins TRBV7-9 to TRBJ2-1; 13 nucleotides align to TRBD2. Germline CDR1 and CDR2: SEHNR and FQNEAQ (reference sequence). This CDR3 is built from 17 residues. CDR3 region: CASSSGTSGISYNEQLF. The CDR3 DNA sequence: TGTGCCAGCAGCTCCGGGACTAGCGGGATCTCCTACAATGAGCAGCTCTTT.

This clonotype was recorded many times. The V gene is TRBV20-1, the J gene TRBJ2-5, with D possibly TRBD2 on 6 matching bases. The CDR3 is 12 residues long. The ends were cut back, 6 bases at V and 7 bases at J, with 15 bases in the middle. Germline V gene lookup returns CDR1 DFQATT and CDR2 SNEGSKA (reference sequence). CDR3 sequence (DNA): TGCAGTGCCACAGACACGCGGGGGACCCAGTACTTC. It codes for CSATDTRGTQYF.